The T cell receptor (beta chain) described here comes from a study of T-cell reconstitution after alpha-beta-depleted transplantation in children. This CDR3 comprises 14 residues. Trimming shortened V by 3 bases and J by 4 bases, and 10 bases separated the two germline ends. In germline, CDR1 is SGDLS, CDR2 YYNGEE. Preparing the TCRbeta library involved the use of unique molecular identifiers. TCRdb re-analysed the PCR reads in MiXCR, keeping a single row per CDR3 protein. The sample records about 540,000 distinct CDR3 sequences, about a sixth being singletons. This rearrangement joins TRBV9 to TRBJ1-4, with D uncertain. This sample comprised PBMCs from the stem cell graft donor, obtained from the stem cell graft. The clonotype comes from a human donor who donated a stem cell graft to a child with acute lymphoblastic leukemia. DNA of the CDR3: TGTGCCAGCAGCGGGATGAAGTATAATGAAAAACTGTTTTTT. It yields the protein CASSGMKYNEKLFF.